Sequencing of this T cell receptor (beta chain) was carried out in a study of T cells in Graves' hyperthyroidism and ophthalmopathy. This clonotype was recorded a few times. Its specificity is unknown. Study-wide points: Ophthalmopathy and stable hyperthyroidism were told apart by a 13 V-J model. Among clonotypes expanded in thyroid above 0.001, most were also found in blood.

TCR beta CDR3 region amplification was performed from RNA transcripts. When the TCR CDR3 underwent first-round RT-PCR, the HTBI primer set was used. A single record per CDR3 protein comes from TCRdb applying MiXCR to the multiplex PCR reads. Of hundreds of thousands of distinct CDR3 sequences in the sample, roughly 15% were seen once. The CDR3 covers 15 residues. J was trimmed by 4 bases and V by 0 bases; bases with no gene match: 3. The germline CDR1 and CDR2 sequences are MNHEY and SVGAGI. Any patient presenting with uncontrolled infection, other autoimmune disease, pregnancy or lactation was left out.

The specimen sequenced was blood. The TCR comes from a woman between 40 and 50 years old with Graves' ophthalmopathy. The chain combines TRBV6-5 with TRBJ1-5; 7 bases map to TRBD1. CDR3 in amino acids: CASSYSGQLNQPQHF. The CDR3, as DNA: TGTGCCAGCAGTTACTCGGGACAGCTAAATCAGCCCCAGCATTTT.